A selection of T cell receptor beta chains follows, all from one sample in a study of cytomegalovirus exposure and HLA in healthy donors. Repertoires were generated with immunoSEQ multiplex PCR, while TCRdb's copy carries only in-frame clones and drops some. The sample has about 160,000 clones, 80% seen once. The sequenced sample consisted of PBMCs. The source is a man between 18 and 35 years old in good health and CMV-seropositive. Both conserved end residues are part of each CDR3. A D gene is named only where the DNA matches it firmly. Size is stated for part of the rows, as once, few or many counts, or as a class when the clone is expanded.

>TRBJ2-1|TRBD1|once|TRBV6-1
CASSDSVRGLYNEQFF
TGTGCCAGCAGTGATAGTGTCAGGGGGCTATACAATGAGCAGTTCTTC
>TRBJ2-1|TRBD1|.|TRBV15
CATSRVSGGYEQFF
TGTGCCACCAGCAGAGTGTCAGGGGGCTATGAGCAGTTCTTC
>TRBJ1-1|TRBD1|few|TRBV27
CASSLLGDRGPTEAFF
TGTGCCAGCAGTTTATTGGGGGACAGGGGGCCAACTGAAGCTTTCTTT
>TRBJ2-1|TRBD2|.|TRBV6-4
CASSEIPSGSYNEQFF
TGTGCCAGCAGTGAGATCCCTAGCGGGAGTTACAATGAGCAGTTCTTC
>TRBJ2-2|TRBD2|few|TRBV4-2
CASSPQGQRGGSGELFF
TGTGCCAGCAGCCCCCAGGGCCAGCGGGGGGGCTCGGGGGAGCTGTTTTTT
>TRBJ1-3|TRBD1|.|TRBV23-1
CASSQPKPRQGWNGNTIYF
TGCGCCAGCAGTCAACCGAAGCCAAGACAGGGGTGGAATGGAAACACCATATATTTT
>TRBJ2-3|TRBD1|once|TRBV15
CATSGGQPTDTQYF
TGTGCCACCAGCGGGGGACAGCCTACAGATACGCAGTATTTT
>TRBJ1-5|.|.|TRBV6-6
CASMRRGADANQPQHF
TGTGCCAGCATGAGGAGGGGCGCCGACGCTAATCAGCCCCAGCATTTT
>TRBJ2-1|.|.|TRBV4-1
CASSPEERVAYNEQFF
TGCGCCAGCAGCCCCGAGGAGCGGGTAGCCTACAATGAGCAGTTCTTC
>TRBJ2-1|TRBD1|.|TRBV13
CASSLGFDRGIEQFF
TGTGCCAGCAGCTTAGGGTTCGACAGGGGGATTGAGCAGTTCTTC
>TRBJ1-2|.|once|TRBV6-5
CASSFFERKAQSYTF
TGTGCCAGCAGTTTTTTTGAGAGGAAGGCCCAGAGCTACACCTTC
>TRBJ2-6|.|.|TRBV5-5
CASSLALRGGGANVLTF
TGTGCCAGCAGCTTGGCTCTGAGGGGGGGTGGGGCCAACGTCCTGACTTTC
>TRBJ1-3|.|.|TRBV19
CATYDKRLGGNTIYF
TGTGCCACCTATGATAAGCGGCTGGGGGGAAACACCATATATTTT
>TRBJ2-3|TRBD2|.|TRBV5-1
CASSLGHSGSNADTQYF
TGCGCCAGCAGCTTGGGGCATAGCGGGAGTAACGCAGATACGCAGTATTTT
>TRBJ1-1|.|once|TRBV10-2
CASSESTRGNTEAFF
TGCGCCAGCAGTGAGTCGACTCGGGGGAACACTGAAGCTTTCTTT
>TRBJ2-1|TRBD2|.|TRBV6-6
CASSSYLAGGDNEQFF
TGTGCCAGCAGTAGTTACTTAGCGGGAGGGGACAATGAGCAGTTCTTC
>TRBJ1-1|.|.|TRBV29-1
CSVVHGAGMSTEAFF
TGCAGCGTAGTGCATGGGGCAGGGATGAGCACTGAAGCTTTCTTT
>TRBJ1-2|.|.|TRBV13
CASSLWQGYGYTF
TGTGCCAGCAGCTTATGGCAGGGTTACGGCTACACCTTC
>TRBJ2-7|.|.|TRBV28
CASSLGARYEQYF
TGTGCCAGCAGTTTGGGGGCCCGGTACGAGCAGTACTTC
>TRBJ1-4|.|.|TRBV29-1
CSVAAGEKLFF
TGCAGCGTTGCAGCAGGGGAAAAACTGTTTTTT
>TRBJ1-3|.|.|TRBV6-5
CASSYSTDSGNTIYF
TGTGCCAGCAGTTACTCGACAGACTCTGGAAACACCATATATTTT
>TRBJ1-2|.|.|TRBV10-3
CAISESNRADYGYTF
TGTGCCATCAGTGAGAGTAACAGGGCAGACTATGGCTACACCTTC